One sample yielded the 30 T cell receptor beta chains listed below, sequenced in a study of OX40 agonist ivuxolimab in advanced cancers. To prepare the library, the immunoSEQ multiplex PCR assay was applied. TCRdb carries this immuneACCESS record with in-frame sequences only. Its versions omit some clonotypes, under half of them owing to an unresolved V gene in the studies checked, with the rest unexplained. The sample data list about 32,000 clones, and 80% to 95% of these were observed just once. Approximately 4.3% of the sample comes from the top ten. Sequencing was performed on CD4+ or CD8+ T cells sorted from blood, taken in a trial of the OX40 agonist ivuxolimab. These receptors were taken from an adult with an advanced solid tumor such as melanoma, head and neck, liver or kidney cancer.

The rearrangement uses TRBV27 and TRBJ2-1; D is perhaps TRBD1 (5 bases). This CDR3 is built from 16 residues. Trimming removed 6 bases from V and 0 bases from J, with 15 bases in between. Germline lookup yields CDR1 MNHEY and CDR2 SMNVEV (reference sequence). The CDR3 sequence is CASRPRAASSYNEQFF. The CDR3 DNA sequence: TGTGCCAGCAGACCCAGGGCCGCTAGCTCCTACAATGAGCAGTTCTTC.

The chain couples TRBV10-3 to TRBJ2-2, with D hard to call. CDR3 length: 12 residues. Germline lookup yields CDR1 ENHRY and CDR2 SYGVKD. The V gene lost 3 bases and the J gene lost 4 bases, with 3 bases spanning the gap. The CDR3 spells CAISDTTGELFF. The DNA for the CDR3 is TGTGCCATCAGTGATACCACCGGGGAGCTGTTTTTT.

There are a few counts of this clone. The chain employs TRBV29-1 and TRBJ1-1; D is perhaps TRBD1 (5 bases). V was clipped by 3 bases and J by 0 bases, with 20 bases between them. CDR3 length: 17 residues. The V gene's germline CDR1 is SQVTM and CDR2 ANQGSEA. Here the CDR3 reads CSVEVFGRTGVNTEAFF. The CDR3 DNA is TGCAGCGTTGAGGTATTCGGGCGAACGGGGGTGAACACTGAAGCTTTCTTT.

V is TRBV5-1 and J is TRBJ2-5; 13 nucleotides line up with TRBD2. After removal of 0 bases from V and 0 bases from J, the junction contained 5 bases not matched to a gene. Germline values: CDR1 SGHRS, CDR2 YFSETQ. This CDR3 contains 18 residues. CDR3 bases: TGCGCCAGCAGCTTGGCGGGACTAGCGGGGATGTACCAAGAGACCCAGTACTTC. Translating gives CASSLAGLAGMYQETQYF.

The rearrangement uses TRBV28 and TRBJ1-1, with a possible D match to TRBD1 (5 bases). Germline-derived CDR1 and CDR2 are MDHEN and SYDVKM. V shed 2 bases and J shed 3 bases, with 22 bases lying between them. This CDR3 contains 18 residues. CDR3 sequence reads: CASSLRGFPGLGDTEAFF. The CDR3 coding sequence is TGTGCCAGCAGTTTACGGGGCTTCCCCGGGTTGGGGGACACTGAAGCTTTCTTT.

This chain uses TRBV11-2 with TRBJ2-1, with a possible D match to TRBD2 (6 bases). The CDR3 is 12 amino acids. Germline V CDR1 and CDR2: SGHAT, FQNNGV. Deletions cut 1 base from V and 10 bases from J, with 8 bases between. Here the CDR3 DNA reads TGTGCCAGCAGCTTAGTAGCGGACGAGCAGTTCTTC. It specifies CASSLVADEQFF.

V is TRBV29-1 and J is TRBJ2-7; no definite D call. This CDR3 region has 14 residues. Germline V gene data show CDR1 as SQVTM and CDR2 as ANQGSEA. The V gene lost 6 bases and the J gene lost 3 bases, with 18 bases spanning the gap. CDR3: CSVDLGLHLYEQYF. The CDR3 DNA is TGCAGCGTGGACCTCGGCCTCCATCTCTACGAGCAGTACTTC.

Details on this clone: One junction end does not reproduce the germline sequence, and a read error may be involved. V is TRBV5-6 and J is TRBJ2-1; D is possibly TRBD2 (6 bases). The germline V gene has CDR1 SGHDT and CDR2 YYEEEE. The CDR3 extends over 12 amino acids. In nucleotides, the CDR3 is TGTGCCAGCGGCTTCGGGGGAAATGAGCAGTTCTTC. Its protein product is CASGFGGNEQFF.

V usage is TRBV27 and J usage is TRBJ2-3; D perhaps matches TRBD1 (6 bases). The V gene lost 7 bases and the J gene lost 1 base, with 12 bases spanning the gap. CDR3 length equals 14 residues. In germline, CDR1 is MNHEY, CDR2 SMNVEV (reference sequence). This CDR3 reads CASTEDSRTDTQYF. The DNA of the CDR3 is TGTGCCAGCACAGAGGACAGTCGCACAGATACGCAGTATTTT.

The gene calls are TRBV6-5 and TRBJ1-4, with unresolved D. This CDR3 region has 15 residues. V gave up 0 bases and J gave up 8 bases, with 13 bases separating them. Germline assignment: CDR1 MNHEY and CDR2 SVGAGI. CDR3 sequence: CASSYSTGLGEKLFF. The CDR3 DNA follows: TGTGCCAGCAGTTACTCGACGGGCCTCGGCGAAAAACTGTTTTTT.

The chain combines TRBV9 with TRBJ2-2, with 7 nucleotides matching TRBD1. Germline trimming cut 0 bases from V and 0 bases from J; bases unmatched to any gene: 5. This CDR3 is built from 17 residues. CDR1 and CDR2 from the germline V gene are SGDLS and YYNGEE. For the CDR3, the DNA is TGTGCCAGCAGCGTAGGAACGGACAGGACGAACACCGGGGAGCTGTTTTTT. It codes for CASSVGTDRTNTGELFF.

The chain carries TRBV6-5 and TRBJ1-3, with D tentatively TRBD1 (5 bases). Germline assignment: CDR1 MNHEY and CDR2 SVGAGI. The length of the CDR3 is 14 residues. V shed 2 bases and J shed 2 bases, with 7 bases lying between them. In DNA form, the CDR3 reads TGTGCCAGCAGTTACCCGGGACCTGGAAACACCATATATTTT. The encoded protein is CASSYPGPGNTIYF.

The chain uses TRBV6-1 and TRBJ2-4; weak D call: TRBD1 (7 bases). V lost 0 bases, J lost 14 bases, and 11 bases lay in between. Looked up from germline, CDR1 is MNHNS and CDR2 is SASEGT. This CDR3 is 12 amino acids long. The CDR3 nucleotides are TGTGCCAGCAGTGAAGCGCAGGGGGAGGAGTACTTC. As protein: CASSEAQGEEYF.

This chain uses TRBV11-1 with TRBJ2-3; D gene uncertain. CDR3 length: 18 amino acids. V lost 3 bases and J lost 0, with 19 bases in between. Germline lookup yields CDR1 SGHAT and CDR2 FQDESV (reference sequence). The CDR3 sequence: CASSFAARRYPSTDTQYF. CDR3 bases: TGTGCCAGCAGCTTTGCCGCCCGGCGGTACCCTAGCACAGATACGCAGTATTTT.

The V gene is TRBV29-1, the J gene TRBJ2-5; TRBD1 might be the D (5 bases). Germline V gene data show CDR1 as SQVTM and CDR2 as ANQGSEA. Between the trimmed V and J ends, which lost 6 bases and 1 base, there was a span of 9 bases. The CDR3 has 12 amino acids. The CDR3 reads CSVKQVQETQYF. The CDR3 DNA sequence: TGCAGCGTCAAACAGGTCCAAGAGACCCAGTACTTC.

The gene calls are TRBV6-1 and TRBJ1-2; perhaps TRBD1 as D (5 bases). Per germline, CDR1 MNHNS and CDR2 SASEGT. With 7 bases removed from V and 3 bases from J, the gap between germline ends came to 9 bases. This CDR3 is 12 amino acids long. The CDR3 coding sequence is TGTGCCAGCACCCGGGGCCACTATGGCTACACCTTC. This codes for CASTRGHYGYTF.

V usage is TRBV27 and J usage is TRBJ1-5, with D perhaps matching TRBD1 (6 bases). Germline CDR1 is MNHEY and CDR2 is SMNVEV (reference sequence). The CDR3 is 14 amino acids. V was clipped by 6 bases and J by 1 base, with 10 bases between them. The CDR3 region is CASSPGTSNQPQHF. In DNA, the CDR3 is TGTGCCAGCAGCCCCGGGACAAGCAATCAGCCCCAGCATTTT.

The J gene is TRBJ2-1, the V gene TRBV4-1, with D unresolved. Germline loops: CDR1 MGHRA, CDR2 YSYEKL. The CDR3 has 15 residues. V was cut by 3 bases and J by 4 bases, with 13 bases left in between. CDR3 in amino acids: CASSHFFAPYNEQFF. DNA for the CDR3: TGCGCCAGCAGCCACTTTTTTGCCCCGTACAATGAGCAGTTCTTC.

The V call is TRBV4-3, the J call TRBJ2-5, with 8 bases matching TRBD1. The DNA end favors TRBJ2-7, so the J call may be wrong. The CDR3 spans 15 residues. Germline V gene sequence: CDR1 LGHNA, CDR2 YSLEER. CDR3 amino acids: CASSPGTGRNYEQYF. In DNA, the CDR3 is TGCGCCAGCAGCCCCGGGACAGGACGTAACTACGAGCAGTACTTC.

The V gene is TRBV4-1, the J gene TRBJ2-3; no reliable D call. The CDR3 has 16 residues. V dropped 1 base and J dropped 0 bases, with 11 bases sitting between them. CDR1 MGHRA and CDR2 YSYEKL come from the germline V gene. CDR3 residues: CASSQVGYSSTDTQYF. The CDR3 DNA reads as TGCGCCAGCAGCCAAGTCGGTTATTCTAGCACAGATACGCAGTATTTT.

The V call is TRBV5-1, the J call TRBJ2-5, with TRBD1 identical over 10 bases. The CDR3 is made up of 15 amino acids. Losses at the gene ends were 3 bases for V and 4 bases for J; bases not matched to a gene: 6. The germline V gene has CDR1 SGHRS and CDR2 YFSETQ. CDR3 amino acids: CASSWGQGLGETQYF. The CDR3 coding sequence is TGCGCCAGCAGCTGGGGACAGGGGTTGGGAGAGACCCAGTACTTC.

The chain carries TRBV2 and TRBJ2-3; D is possibly TRBD1 or TRBD2 (5 bases each). This CDR3 region has 16 residues. Germline loops: CDR1 SNHLY, CDR2 FYNNEI. V gave up 7 bases and J gave up 0 bases, with 17 bases separating them. The CDR3 sequence is CASKPGTAYSTDTQYF. CDR3 DNA: TGTGCCAGCAAACCCGGGACGGCTTATAGCACAGATACGCAGTATTTT.

This chain links TRBV5-1 with TRBJ2-5; unclear D gene. The V and J ends lost 0 bases and 5 bases respectively, with 5 bases between them. CDR3 length: 12 residues. Germline values: CDR1 SGHRS, CDR2 YFSETQ. The CDR3 is CASSLDGETQYF. CDR3 nucleotide sequence: TGCGCCAGCAGCTTGGATGGGGAGACCCAGTACTTC.

The chain combines TRBV7-6 with TRBJ2-2; no clear D. Trimming removed 4 bases at V and 8 bases at J, with 8 bases between. Germline V gene lookup returns CDR1 SGHVS and CDR2 FNYEAQ. CDR3 length equals 12 residues. DNA for the CDR3: TGTGCCAGCAGCTCCCCAGTGGGGGAGCTGTTTTTT. It is translated as CASSSPVGELFF.

The rearrangement joins TRBV6-5 to TRBJ2-1, with 7 bases identical to TRBD2. The V and J ends lost 0 bases and 2 bases, in that order; junction bases with no gene match: 1. Germline V gene lookup returns CDR1 MNHEY and CDR2 SVGAGI. CDR3 length equals 15 residues. As DNA, the CDR3 is TGTGCCAGCAGTTACTCGACTAGCCCCTACAATGAGCAGTTCTTC. This gives the protein CASSYSTSPYNEQFF.

This clone was detected only a few times. This chain connects TRBV5-1 to TRBJ2-3, with a possible D match to TRBD2 (5 bases). Germline assignment: CDR1 SGHRS and CDR2 YFSETQ. V lost 0 bases to trimming and J lost 7 bases, with 24 bases between them. This CDR3 has 18 residues. CDR3 coding DNA: TGCGCCAGCAGCTTGGGAGGGTCCGGCGGAATTGTGGGGAATACGCAGTATTTT. Protein: CASSLGGSGGIVGNTQYF. Full variable domain (rest looked up from reference TRBV5-1 and TRBJ2-3): KAGVTQTPRYLIKTRGQQVTLSCSPISGHRSVSWYQQTPGQGLQFLFEYFSETQRNKGNFPGRFSGRQFSNSRSEMNVSTLELGDSALYLCASSLGGSGGIVGNTQYFGPGTRLTVL.

This rearrangement joins TRBV7-3 to TRBJ2-1, with 8 bases aligning to TRBD1. The trim removed 2 bases at V and 4 bases at J, leaving 19 bases unmatched. This CDR3 is built from 20 residues. Germline V lookup: CDR1 SGHTA, CDR2 FQGTGA. In DNA form, the CDR3 reads TGTGCCAGCAGCTTATTGACCGGAGGGGTTCCGGGACAGGTATACAATGAGCAGTTCTTC. The encoded protein is CASSLLTGGVPGQVYNEQFF.

This clone was seen a single time. The chain couples TRBV28 to TRBJ2-1; 11 bases are shared with TRBD2. The CDR3 runs to 15 residues. Trimming removed 6 bases from V and 4 bases from J; junction bases left unmatched: 5. CDR1 and CDR2 (germline): MDHEN, SYDVKM. This CDR3 is CASRMGLAVYNEQFF. CDR3 nucleotide sequence: TGTGCCAGCAGGATGGGACTAGCGGTATACAATGAGCAGTTCTTC.

The chain uses TRBV9 and TRBJ1-2; D is possibly TRBD1 (5 bases). The germline V gene encodes CDR1 SGDLS and CDR2 YYNGEE. V lost 4 bases to trimming and J lost 5 bases, with 12 bases between them. The CDR3 length is 13 residues. CDR3 sequence reads: CASSIGHNYGYTF. The CDR3, as DNA: TGTGCCAGCAGCATTGGACATAATTATGGCTACACCTTC.

The V and J genes are TRBV13 and TRBJ1-2; the D is unclear. Between the trimmed V and J ends, which lost 3 bases and 3 bases, there was a span of 11 bases. The CDR3 runs to 14 residues. From germline, CDR1 is PRHDT and CDR2 FYEKMQ (reference sequence). CDR3 residues: CASSLGYGDYGYTF. The CDR3 coding sequence is TGTGCCAGCAGCTTGGGGTACGGGGACTATGGCTACACCTTC.